Listed below are T cell receptor beta chains from one sample, sequenced in a study of early T cells in non-severe SARS-CoV-2 infection. TCRdb recomputed calls from the 5' RACE reads with MiXCR, one row per CDR3 protein. The repertoire holds about 36,000 distinct CDR3 sequences, with under 7% as singletons. The sequences come from whole blood, collected at baseline. These receptors were obtained from an adult who was a healthcare worker with PCR-confirmed SARS-CoV-2 infection or an uninfected control (not recorded which). CDR3s leave out the opening cysteine and the closing phenylalanine or tryptophan.

v_gene | CDR3aa
TRBV29-1 | SVILGGNTIY
TRBV5-1 | ASSSGLAGTEQY
TRBV25-1 | ASSGIQGVGEQY
TRBV10-3 | AISEYWGEQETQY
TRBV28 | ASLPGGTPISGANVLT
TRBV12-3/TRBV12-4 | ASSLWQMNTEAF
TRBV6-1 | ASSEWGATNEKLF
TRBV20-1 | SARSTQGGGYT
TRBV5-1 | ASSSSQGLGNTIY
TRBV4-1 | ASSQGGGTRHVQY
TRBV19 | ASSSSGLAGYEQY
TRBV29-1 | SIIAVFEQF
TRBV3-1 | ASSPPALDTQY
TRBV6-1 | ASRGGTANQPQH
TRBV5-1 | ASSLERSRIFYETQY
TRBV6-4 | ASSATSGAPNEQF
TRBV4-3 | ASSQEGQGLAKNIQY
TRBV12-3/TRBV12-4 | ASSQTGSGTEAF
TRBV10-3 | AISEEVLAGFEAF
TRBV10-3 | AIGAADTQY
TRBV23-1 | ASSQSPRVSDTDTQY
TRBV2 | ASREGDPQYNEQF
TRBV12-3/TRBV12-4 | ASSWGRGQTHMNTEAF
TRBV20-1 | SARDSRDSSTDTQY
TRBV11-2 | ASSSTGAYGTEAF
TRBV18 | ASSPPSGHDEQY
TRBV20-1 | SAQPGLGTDTQY
TRBV28 | ASSLVGNQPQH
TRBV4-1 | ASSQGVGPSTDTQY
TRBV12-3/TRBV12-4 | ASSYQQGDNQPQH
TRBV6-6 | ASISDTQY
TRBV30 | AWSVSLRADTQY
TRBV6-5 | ASSPSRGYTDTQY
TRBV9 | ASSAGMNTEAF
TRBV10-3 | AISRDTEAF
TRBV2 | ASSVAEGADTQY
TRBV7-2 | ASSLSGYNSPLH
TRBV13 | ASSFRLATELF
TRBV28 | ASSLLYEQY
TRBV6-1 | ASSAWGTRGANVLT
TRBV10-2 | ASSVGTGNQPQH
TRBV7-2 | ASSLAPRGDYYEQY
TRBV29-1 | SVGDRIGTGELF
TRBV24-1 | ATSDSGGGGYGYT
TRBV28 | ASSPGLAGDSSTDTQY
TRBV27 | ASSLWANTEAF
TRBV27 | ASSPGLAAYEQY
TRBV20-1 | SARDRDRVTNEQF
TRBV27 | ASSLSFNQPQH
TRBV30 | ASSDRDNQPQH
TRBV3-1 | ASSSLLNYNEQF
TRBV11-2 | ASSLAPGHEQY
TRBV6-5 | ASGRGSYNEQF
TRBV30 | AWSVSGGTGELF
TRBV19 | ASSGSPGQGTPSTDTQY
TRBV7-9 | ASSGGTTISGNTIY
TRBV28 | AIAGGYEQY
TRBV20-1 | SARADYSNQPQH
TRBV5-1 | ASRRGTGVTEAF
TRBV27 | ASSLNLGGPGGPPQH